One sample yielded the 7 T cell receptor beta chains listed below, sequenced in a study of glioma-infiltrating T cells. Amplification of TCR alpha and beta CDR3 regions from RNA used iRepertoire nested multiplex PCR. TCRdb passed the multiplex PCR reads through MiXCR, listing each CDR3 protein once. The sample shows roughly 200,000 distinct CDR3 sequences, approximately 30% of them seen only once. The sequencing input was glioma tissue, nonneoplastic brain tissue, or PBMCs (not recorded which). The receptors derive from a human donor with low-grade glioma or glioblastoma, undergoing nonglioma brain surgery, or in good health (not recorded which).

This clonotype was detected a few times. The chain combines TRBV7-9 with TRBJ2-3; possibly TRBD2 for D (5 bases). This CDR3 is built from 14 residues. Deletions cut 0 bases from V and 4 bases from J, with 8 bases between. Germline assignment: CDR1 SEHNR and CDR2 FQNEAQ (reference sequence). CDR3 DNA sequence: TGTGCCAGCAGCTTAGCCCTAGCCCCAGATACGCAGTATTTT. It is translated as CASSLALAPDTQYF. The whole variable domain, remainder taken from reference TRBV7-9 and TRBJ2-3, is DTGVSQNPRHKITKRGQNVTFRCDPISEHNRLYWYRQTLGQGPEFLTYFQNEAQLEKSRLLSDRFSAERPKGSFSTLEIQRTEQGDSAMYLCASSLALAPDTQYFGPGTRLTVL.

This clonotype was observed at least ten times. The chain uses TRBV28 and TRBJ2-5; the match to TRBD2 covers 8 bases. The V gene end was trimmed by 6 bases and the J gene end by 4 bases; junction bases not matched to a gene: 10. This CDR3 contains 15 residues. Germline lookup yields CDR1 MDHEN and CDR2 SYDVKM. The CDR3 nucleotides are TGTGCCAGCAGGCCCCCGGGACTAGTCAGAGAGACCCAGTACTTC. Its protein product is CASRPPGLVRETQYF.

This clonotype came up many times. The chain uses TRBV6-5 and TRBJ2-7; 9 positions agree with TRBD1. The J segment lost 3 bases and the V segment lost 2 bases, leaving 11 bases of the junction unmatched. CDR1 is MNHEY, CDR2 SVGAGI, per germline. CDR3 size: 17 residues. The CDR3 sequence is CASSYSGLGTGFYEQYF. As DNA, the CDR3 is TGTGCCAGCAGTTACAGTGGATTAGGGACAGGGTTCTACGAGCAGTACTTC.

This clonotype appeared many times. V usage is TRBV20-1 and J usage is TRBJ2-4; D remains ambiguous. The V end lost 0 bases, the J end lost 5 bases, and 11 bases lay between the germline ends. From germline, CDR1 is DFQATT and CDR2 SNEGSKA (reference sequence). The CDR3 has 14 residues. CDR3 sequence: CSARDRRPENIQYF. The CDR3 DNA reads TGCAGTGCTAGAGATCGCAGGCCGGAAAACATTCAGTACTTC.

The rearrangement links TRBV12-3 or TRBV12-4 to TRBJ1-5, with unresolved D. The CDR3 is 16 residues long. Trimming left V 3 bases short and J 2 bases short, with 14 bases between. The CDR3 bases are TGTGCCAGCAGTTTGAAAGGGAGGAATGGCAATCAGCCCCAGCATTTT. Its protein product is CASSLKGRNGNQPQHF.

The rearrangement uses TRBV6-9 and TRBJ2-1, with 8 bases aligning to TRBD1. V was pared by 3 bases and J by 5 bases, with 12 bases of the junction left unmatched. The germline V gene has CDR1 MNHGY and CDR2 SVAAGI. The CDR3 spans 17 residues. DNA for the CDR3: TGTGCCAGCAGTTACGAGGCGACAGGGGATAGCCACAATGAGCAGTTCTTC. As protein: CASSYEATGDSHNEQFF.

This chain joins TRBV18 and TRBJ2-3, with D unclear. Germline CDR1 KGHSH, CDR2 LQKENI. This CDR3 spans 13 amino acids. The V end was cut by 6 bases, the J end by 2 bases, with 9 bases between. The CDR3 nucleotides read TGTGCCAGCTCGAGACTTAACACAGATACGCAGTATTTT. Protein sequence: CASSRLNTDTQYF.